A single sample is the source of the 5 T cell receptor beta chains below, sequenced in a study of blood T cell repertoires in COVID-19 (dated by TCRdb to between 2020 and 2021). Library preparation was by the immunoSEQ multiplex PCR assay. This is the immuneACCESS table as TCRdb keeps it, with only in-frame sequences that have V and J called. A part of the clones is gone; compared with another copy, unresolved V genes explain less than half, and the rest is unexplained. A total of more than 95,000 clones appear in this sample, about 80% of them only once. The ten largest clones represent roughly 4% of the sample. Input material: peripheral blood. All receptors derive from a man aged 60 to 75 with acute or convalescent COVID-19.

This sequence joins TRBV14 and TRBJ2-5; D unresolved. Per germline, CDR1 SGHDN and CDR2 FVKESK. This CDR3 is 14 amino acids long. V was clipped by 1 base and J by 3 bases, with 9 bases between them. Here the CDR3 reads CASSQVGGEETQYF. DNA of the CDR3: TGTGCCAGCAGCCAAGTCGGCGGAGAAGAGACCCAGTACTTC.

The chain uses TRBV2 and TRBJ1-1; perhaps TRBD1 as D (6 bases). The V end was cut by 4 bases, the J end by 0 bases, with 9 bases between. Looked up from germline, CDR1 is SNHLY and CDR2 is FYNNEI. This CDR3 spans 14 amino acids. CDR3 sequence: CASSGPGVNTEAFF. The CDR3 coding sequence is TGTGCCAGCAGTGGACCAGGGGTGAACACTGAAGCTTTCTTT.

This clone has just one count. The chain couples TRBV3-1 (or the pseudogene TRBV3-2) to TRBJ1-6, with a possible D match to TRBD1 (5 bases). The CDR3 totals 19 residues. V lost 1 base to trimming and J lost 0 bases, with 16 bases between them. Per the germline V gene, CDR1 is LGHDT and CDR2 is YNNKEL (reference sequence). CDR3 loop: CASSQGAQGGTSYNSPLHF. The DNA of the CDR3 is TGTGCCAGCAGCCAAGGTGCGCAGGGTGGAACCTCCTATAATTCACCCCTCCACTTT.

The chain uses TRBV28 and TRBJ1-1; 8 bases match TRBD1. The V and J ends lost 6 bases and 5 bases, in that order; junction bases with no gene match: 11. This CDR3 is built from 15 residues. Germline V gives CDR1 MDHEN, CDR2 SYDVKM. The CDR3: CASRDPTGVSTEAFF. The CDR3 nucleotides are TGTGCCAGCAGGGACCCGACAGGGGTATCAACTGAAGCTTTCTTT.

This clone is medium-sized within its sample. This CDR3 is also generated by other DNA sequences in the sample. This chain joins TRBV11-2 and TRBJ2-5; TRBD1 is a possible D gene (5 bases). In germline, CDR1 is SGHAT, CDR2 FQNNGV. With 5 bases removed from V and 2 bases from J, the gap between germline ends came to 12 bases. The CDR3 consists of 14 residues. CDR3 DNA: TGTGCCAGCAGCCCCGGGCAGGGTCAAGAGACCCAGTACTTC. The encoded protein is CASSPGQGQETQYF.